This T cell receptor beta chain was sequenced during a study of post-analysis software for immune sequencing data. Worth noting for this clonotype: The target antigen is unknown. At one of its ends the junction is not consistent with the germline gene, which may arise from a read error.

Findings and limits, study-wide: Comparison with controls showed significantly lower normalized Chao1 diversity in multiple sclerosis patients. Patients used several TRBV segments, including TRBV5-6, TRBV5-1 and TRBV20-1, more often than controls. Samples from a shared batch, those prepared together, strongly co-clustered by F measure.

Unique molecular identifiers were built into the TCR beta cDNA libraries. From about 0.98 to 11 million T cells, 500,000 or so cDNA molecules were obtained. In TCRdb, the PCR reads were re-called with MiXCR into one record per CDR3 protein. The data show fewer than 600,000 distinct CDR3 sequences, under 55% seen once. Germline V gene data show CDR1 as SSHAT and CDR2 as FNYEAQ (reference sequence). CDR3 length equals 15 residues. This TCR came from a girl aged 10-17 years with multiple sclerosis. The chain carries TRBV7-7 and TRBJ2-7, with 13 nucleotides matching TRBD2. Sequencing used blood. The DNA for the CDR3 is TGTGCTAGCAGTCGGACTAGCGGGAGATCCCACGAGCAGTACTTC. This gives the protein CASSRTSGRSHEQYF.